The entry below describes one T cell receptor beta chain. Its antigen is unidentified. The sample comes from a study of shared clonotypes between healthy human individuals. Assay: immunoSEQ multiplex PCR; the TCRdb copy retains only in-frame clones and omits some. The sample consists of around 2,000,000 clones, 85% to 95% of them appearing once. Germline V lookup: CDR1 MDHEN, CDR2 SYDVKM. With 6 bases removed from V and 0 bases from J, the gap between germline ends came to 21 bases. This CDR3 region has 17 residues. The study, taken as a whole, reports: A small donor pool kept down the genetic and exposure-history diversity that was represented. Non-shared clonotypes had lower generation probabilities than clonotypes shared by all four sorted-subset donors.

This rearrangement joins TRBV28 to TRBJ2-7; perhaps TRBD2 as D (6 bases). The receptor's source is a man aged 18 to 35 in good health. Specimen: naive CD4+ T cells sorted from blood. Subset in this sample: CD45RA+ positively selected. This chain's CDR3 is CASSPWGVATSSYEQYF. CDR3 coding DNA: TGTGCCAGCAGCCCCTGGGGGGTAGCTACTAGCTCCTACGAGCAGTACTTC.